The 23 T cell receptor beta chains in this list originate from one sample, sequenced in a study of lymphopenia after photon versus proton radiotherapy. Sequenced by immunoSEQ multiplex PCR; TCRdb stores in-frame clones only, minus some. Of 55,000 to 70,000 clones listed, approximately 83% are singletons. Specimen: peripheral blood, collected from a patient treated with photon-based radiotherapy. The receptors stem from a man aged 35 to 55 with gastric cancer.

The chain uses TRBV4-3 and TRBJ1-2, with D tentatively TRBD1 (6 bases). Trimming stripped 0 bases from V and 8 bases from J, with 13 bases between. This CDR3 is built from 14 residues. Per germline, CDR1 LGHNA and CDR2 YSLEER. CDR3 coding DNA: TGCGCCAGCAGCCAAGATCCCCGGACAGCCGGCTACACCTTC. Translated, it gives CASSQDPRTAGYTF.

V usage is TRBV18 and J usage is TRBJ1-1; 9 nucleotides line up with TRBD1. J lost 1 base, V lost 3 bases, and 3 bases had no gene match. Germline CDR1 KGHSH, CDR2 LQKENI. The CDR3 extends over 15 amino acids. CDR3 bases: TGTGCCAGCTCACCGTCGACAGGGGGGAACACTGAAGCTTTCTTT. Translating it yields CASSPSTGGNTEAFF. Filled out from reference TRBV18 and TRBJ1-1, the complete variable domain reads NAGVMQNPRHLVRRRGQEARLRCSPMKGHSHVYWYRQLPEEGLKFMVYLQKENIIDESGMPKERFSAEFPKEGPSILRIQQVVRGDSAAYFCASSPSTGGNTEAFFGQGTRLTVV.

The CDR3 bases are TGTGCCAGCAGCGTAGTGGGGTCCGGGGAGCTGTTTTTT. It yields the protein CASSVVGSGELFF. J is TRBJ2-2 and V is TRBV9; no definite D call. Trimming removed 0 bases from V and 6 bases from J, with 6 bases in between. Germline CDR1 is SGDLS and CDR2 is YYNGEE. The CDR3 is 13 residues long.

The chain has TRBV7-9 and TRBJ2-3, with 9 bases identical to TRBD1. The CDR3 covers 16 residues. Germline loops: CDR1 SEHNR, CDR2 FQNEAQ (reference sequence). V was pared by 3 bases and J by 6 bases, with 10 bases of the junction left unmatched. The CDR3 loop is CASSFPLGTGRDTQYF. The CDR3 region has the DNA TGTGCCAGCAGCTTCCCCCTTGGGACAGGGAGGGATACGCAGTATTTT. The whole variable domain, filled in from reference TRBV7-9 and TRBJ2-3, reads DTGVSQNPRHKITKRGQNVTFRCDPISEHNRLYWYRQTLGQGPEFLTYFQNEAQLEKSRLLSDRFSAERPKGSFSTLEIQRTEQGDSAMYLCASSFPLGTGRDTQYFGPGTRLTVL.

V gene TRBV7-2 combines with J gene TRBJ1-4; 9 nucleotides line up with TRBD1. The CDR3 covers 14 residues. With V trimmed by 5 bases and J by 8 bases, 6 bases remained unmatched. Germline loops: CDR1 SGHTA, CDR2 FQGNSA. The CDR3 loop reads CASSPGQGREKLFF. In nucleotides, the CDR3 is TGTGCCAGCAGCCCGGGACAGGGTCGGGAAAAACTGTTTTTT.

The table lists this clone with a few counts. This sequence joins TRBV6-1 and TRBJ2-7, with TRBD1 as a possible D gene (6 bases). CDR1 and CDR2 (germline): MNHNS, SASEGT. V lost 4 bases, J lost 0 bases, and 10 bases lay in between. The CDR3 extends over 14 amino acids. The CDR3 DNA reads TGTGCCAGCAGTGGGGACATTCGCTCCTACGAGCAGTACTTC. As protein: CASSGDIRSYEQYF.

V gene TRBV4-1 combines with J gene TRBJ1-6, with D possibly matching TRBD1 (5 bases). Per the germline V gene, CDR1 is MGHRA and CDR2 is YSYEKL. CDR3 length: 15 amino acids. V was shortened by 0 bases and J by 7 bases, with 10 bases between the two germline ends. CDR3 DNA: TGCGCCAGCAGCCAAGATAGAGGGGTAAATTCACCCCTCCACTTT. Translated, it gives CASSQDRGVNSPLHF.

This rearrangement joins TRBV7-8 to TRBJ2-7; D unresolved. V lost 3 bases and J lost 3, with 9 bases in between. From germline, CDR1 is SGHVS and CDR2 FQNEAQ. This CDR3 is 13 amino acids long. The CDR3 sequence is CASSFTAIYEQYF. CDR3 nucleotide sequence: TGTGCCAGCAGCTTCACGGCCATCTACGAGCAGTACTTC.

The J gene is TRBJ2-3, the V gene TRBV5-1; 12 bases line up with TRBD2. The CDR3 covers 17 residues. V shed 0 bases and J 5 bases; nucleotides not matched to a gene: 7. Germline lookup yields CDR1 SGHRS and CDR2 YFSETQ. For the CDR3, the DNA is TGCGCCAGCAGCTTGGCAGCTAGCGGGGGGGCTATAGATACGCAGTATTTT. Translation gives CASSLAASGGAIDTQYF. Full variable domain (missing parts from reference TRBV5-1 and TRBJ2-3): KAGVTQTPRYLIKTRGQQVTLSCSPISGHRSVSWYQQTPGQGLQFLFEYFSETQRNKGNFPGRFSGRQFSNSRSEMNVSTLELGDSALYLCASSLAASGGAIDTQYFGPGTRLTVL.

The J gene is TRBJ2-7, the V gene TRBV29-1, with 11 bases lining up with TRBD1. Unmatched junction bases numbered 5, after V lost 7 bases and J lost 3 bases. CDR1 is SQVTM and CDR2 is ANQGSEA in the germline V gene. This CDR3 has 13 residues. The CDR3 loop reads CSAEGTGGYEQYF. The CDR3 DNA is TGCAGCGCGGAGGGGACAGGGGGCTACGAGCAGTACTTC.

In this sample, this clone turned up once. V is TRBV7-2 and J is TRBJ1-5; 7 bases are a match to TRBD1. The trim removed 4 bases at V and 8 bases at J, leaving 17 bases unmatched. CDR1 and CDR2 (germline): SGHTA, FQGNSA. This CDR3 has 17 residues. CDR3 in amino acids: CASSSYARTGDSEPQHF. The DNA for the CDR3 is TGTGCCAGCAGCTCGTACGCCCGGACAGGAGATTCTGAGCCCCAGCATTTT.

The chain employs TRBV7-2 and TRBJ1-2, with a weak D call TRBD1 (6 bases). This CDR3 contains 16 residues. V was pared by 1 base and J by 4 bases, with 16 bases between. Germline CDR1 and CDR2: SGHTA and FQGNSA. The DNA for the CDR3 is TGTGCCAGCAGCTTAGGAGGCCAGGGGACCACCTATGGCTACACCTTC. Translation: CASSLGGQGTTYGYTF.

This CDR3 is CASSTRTGGSEETQYF. DNA for the CDR3: TGTGCCAGTAGTACCCGGACAGGGGGCTCAGAAGAGACCCAGTACTTC. The rearrangement joins TRBV19 to TRBJ2-5, with TRBD1 matching 11 bases. Germline V gene data show CDR1 as LNHDA and CDR2 as SQIVND (reference sequence). Losses at the gene ends were 4 bases for V and 3 bases for J; bases not matched to a gene: 7. This CDR3 is built from 16 residues.

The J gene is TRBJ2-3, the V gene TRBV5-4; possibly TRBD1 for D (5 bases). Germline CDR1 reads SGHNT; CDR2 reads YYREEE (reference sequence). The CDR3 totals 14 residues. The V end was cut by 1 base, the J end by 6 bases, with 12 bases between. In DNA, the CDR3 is TGTGCCAGCAGCTTGCGACAGCCTTCGGATACGCAGTATTTT. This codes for CASSLRQPSDTQYF.

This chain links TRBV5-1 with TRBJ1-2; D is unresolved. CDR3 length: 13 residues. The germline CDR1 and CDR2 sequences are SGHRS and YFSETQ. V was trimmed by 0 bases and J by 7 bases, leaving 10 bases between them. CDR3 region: CASSLADYGGYTF. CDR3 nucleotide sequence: TGCGCCAGCAGCTTGGCCGATTACGGTGGCTACACCTTC.

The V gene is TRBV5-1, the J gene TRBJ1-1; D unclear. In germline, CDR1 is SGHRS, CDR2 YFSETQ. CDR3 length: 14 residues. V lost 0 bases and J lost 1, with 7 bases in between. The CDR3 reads CASSLGEGNTEAFF. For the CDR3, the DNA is TGCGCCAGCAGCTTGGGGGAGGGGAACACTGAAGCTTTCTTT.

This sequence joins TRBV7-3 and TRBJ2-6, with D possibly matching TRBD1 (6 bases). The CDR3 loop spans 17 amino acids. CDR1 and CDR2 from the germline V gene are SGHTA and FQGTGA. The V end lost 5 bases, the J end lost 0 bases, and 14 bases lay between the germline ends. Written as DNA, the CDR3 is TGTGCCAGCAGCCCCCGGGACACTGTCTCTGGGGCCAACGTCCTGACTTTC. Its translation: CASSPRDTVSGANVLTF.

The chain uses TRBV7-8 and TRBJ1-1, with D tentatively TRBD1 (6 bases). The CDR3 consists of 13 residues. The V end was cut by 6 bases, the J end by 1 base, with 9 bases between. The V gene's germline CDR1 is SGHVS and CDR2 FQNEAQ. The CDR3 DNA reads TGTGCCAGCAGGAGGACAGAGAACACTGAAGCTTTCTTT. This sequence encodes CASRRTENTEAFF.

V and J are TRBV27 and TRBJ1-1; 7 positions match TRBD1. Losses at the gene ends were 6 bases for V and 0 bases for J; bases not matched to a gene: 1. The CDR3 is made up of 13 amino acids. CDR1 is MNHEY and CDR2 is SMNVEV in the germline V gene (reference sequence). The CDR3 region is CASRTGMNTEAFF. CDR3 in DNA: TGTGCCAGCAGGACAGGGATGAACACTGAAGCTTTCTTT.

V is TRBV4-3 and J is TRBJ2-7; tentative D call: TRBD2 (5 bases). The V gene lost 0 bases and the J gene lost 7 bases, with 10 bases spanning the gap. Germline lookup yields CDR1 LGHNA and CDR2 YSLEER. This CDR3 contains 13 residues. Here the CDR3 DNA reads TGCGCCAGCAGCCAAGATACCGGGAATGAGCAGTACTTC. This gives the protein CASSQDTGNEQYF.

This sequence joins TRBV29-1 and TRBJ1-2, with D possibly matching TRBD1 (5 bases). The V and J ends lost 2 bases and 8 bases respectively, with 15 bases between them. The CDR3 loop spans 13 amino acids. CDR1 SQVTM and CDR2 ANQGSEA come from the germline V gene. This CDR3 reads CSVENPRALGYTF. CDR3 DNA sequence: TGCAGCGTTGAAAACCCCAGGGCGCTGGGCTACACCTTC. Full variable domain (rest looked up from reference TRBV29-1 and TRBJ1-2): SAVISQKPSRDICQRGTSLTIQCQVDSQVTMMFWYRQQPGQSLTLIATANQGSEATYESGFVIDKFPISRPNLTFSTLTVSNMSPEDSSIYLCSVENPRALGYTFGSGTRLTVV.

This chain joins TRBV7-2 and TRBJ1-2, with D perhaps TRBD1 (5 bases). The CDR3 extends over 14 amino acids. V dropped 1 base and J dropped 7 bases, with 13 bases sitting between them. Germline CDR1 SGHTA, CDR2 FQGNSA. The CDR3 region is CASSLDRIWSGYTF. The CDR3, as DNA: TGTGCCAGCAGCTTAGACAGGATTTGGTCTGGCTACACCTTC.

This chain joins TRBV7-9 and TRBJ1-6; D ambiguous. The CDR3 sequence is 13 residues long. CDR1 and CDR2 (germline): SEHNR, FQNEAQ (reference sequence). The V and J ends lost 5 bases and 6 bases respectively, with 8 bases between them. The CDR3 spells CASSAVLNSPLHF. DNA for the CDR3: TGTGCCAGCAGCGCCGTGCTTAATTCACCCCTCCACTTT.